The 9 T cell receptor beta chains below were found in one sample sequenced in a study of blood T cell repertoires in COVID-19. Sequencing was performed with immunoSEQ multiplex PCR; in TCRdb, only in-frame clones are kept and a portion is missing. This sample has some 300,000 clones; around nine tenths occur once, and the top ten carry 2.5% to 3.5%. Input material: PBMCs or T cells enriched from blood (not recorded which). Source of these receptors: a woman aged 50 to 60 who had been exposed to COVID-19.

The chain joins TRBV27 to TRBJ2-1; a possible D gene is TRBD2 (6 bases). CDR1 and CDR2 from the germline V gene are MNHEY and SMNVEV (reference sequence). The V and J ends lost 3 bases and 5 bases respectively, with 14 bases between them. The CDR3 runs to 15 residues. The CDR3 loop reads CASSFEVADHNEQFF. The CDR3 DNA sequence: TGTGCCAGCAGTTTCGAGGTAGCGGATCACAATGAGCAGTTCTTC.

The chain has TRBV28 and TRBJ1-1; 7 positions agree with TRBD1. The ends lost 7 bases at V and 4 bases at J; junction bases unmatched: 12. This CDR3 region has 15 residues. Germline CDR1 is MDHEN and CDR2 is SYDVKM. The CDR3 loop is CASTEGDREFTEAFF. CDR3 DNA: TGTGCCAGCACCGAGGGCGACAGGGAATTCACTGAAGCTTTCTTT.

The chain combines TRBV3-1 (or the pseudogene TRBV3-2) with TRBJ1-1; TRBD1 matches at 7 bases. The trim removed 3 bases at V and 1 base at J, leaving 2 bases unmatched. CDR3 length equals 14 residues. Germline CDR1 and CDR2: LGHDT and YNNKEL (reference sequence). CDR3 in amino acids: CASSQTGKNTEAFF. CDR3 coding DNA: TGTGCCAGCAGCCAGACAGGGAAGAACACTGAAGCTTTCTTT.

The CDR3 reads CASSEAWGVGTGELFF. The DNA of the CDR3 is TGTGCCAGCAGTGAAGCGTGGGGGGTGGGCACCGGGGAGCTGTTTTTT. V is TRBV6-1 and J is TRBJ2-2; a weak D match, TRBD2 (6 bases). This CDR3 has 16 residues. V lost 0 bases and J 4 bases, leaving 12 bases between the germline ends. CDR1 is MNHNS and CDR2 is SASEGT in the germline V gene.

V usage is TRBV6-5 and J usage is TRBJ1-3, with a weak D call TRBD1 (6 bases). CDR1 and CDR2 (germline): MNHEY, SVGAGI. The V and J ends lost 8 bases and 0 bases respectively, with 8 bases between them. The CDR3 spans 13 residues. CDR3 loop: CASQGSSGNTIYF. The CDR3 bases are TGTGCCAGCCAGGGGAGCTCTGGAAACACCATATATTTT.

In the case of this clone: This specimen includes other DNA sequences encoding the same CDR3. This rearrangement joins TRBV5-1 to TRBJ2-3, with 7 bases fitting TRBD1. V dropped 0 bases and J dropped 3; count of bases not matched to a gene: 1. From germline, CDR1 is SGHRS and CDR2 YFSETQ. The CDR3 is 14 amino acids. CDR3 sequence reads: CASSLEQGTDTQYF. The DNA for the CDR3 is TGCGCCAGCAGCTTGGAACAGGGGACAGATACGCAGTATTTT.

This clone was picked up one time. V usage is TRBV5-1 and J usage is TRBJ2-5; TRBD2 matches 8 bases. The CDR3 length is 15 residues. In germline, CDR1 is SGHRS, CDR2 YFSETQ. Germline trimming cut 2 bases from V and 1 base from J; bases unmatched to any gene: 4. The CDR3 is CASSFSGAFQETQYF. DNA of the CDR3: TGCGCCAGCAGCTTTAGCGGGGCCTTCCAAGAGACCCAGTACTTC.

The chain joins TRBV7-9 to TRBJ2-2; unclear D gene. CDR1 is SEHNR and CDR2 is FQNEAQ in the germline V gene (reference sequence). The CDR3 is made up of 14 amino acids. V was cut by 0 bases and J by 5 bases, with 7 bases left in between. The CDR3 here is CASSLALATGELFF. CDR3 DNA: TGTGCCAGCAGCTTAGCGCTTGCGACCGGGGAGCTGTTTTTT.

The chain couples TRBV5-1 to TRBJ1-3; D gene unclear. Trimming pared 2 bases from V and 0 bases from J, leaving 9 bases between. This CDR3 contains 15 residues. The germline gives CDR1 SGHRS, CDR2 YFSETQ. The CDR3, as DNA: TGCGCCAGCAGCTTTGAGGGAGCCTCTGGAAACACCATATATTTT. This gives the protein CASSFEGASGNTIYF.